Shown below are 13 T cell receptor beta chains from a single sample sequenced in a study of human thymus T cells. Measured with immunoSEQ multiplex PCR; TCRdb has only the in-frame clones, and not every one. In the table there are just over 45,000 clones, approximately 95% of which are singletons. Sequenced: blood. These receptors originate from a girl under three years old with a congenital heart defect but otherwise immunologically healthy.

This sequence joins TRBV10-3 and TRBJ2-3; possible D gene TRBD2, 7 bases. This CDR3 comprises 16 residues. Germline loops: CDR1 ENHRY, CDR2 SYGVKD. The V and J ends lost 10 bases and 3 bases respectively, with 23 bases between them. CDR3 sequence (DNA): TGTGCCACGGGGGGACAAAGGAGAGGACGTACAGATACGCAGTATTTT. Translated: CATGGQRRGRTDTQYF.

The gene calls are TRBV5-6 and TRBJ2-7; TRBD2 might be the D (5 bases). V lost 0 bases, J lost 1 base, and 14 bases lay in between. The CDR3 loop spans 16 amino acids. The germline gives CDR1 SGHDT, CDR2 YYEEEE. The DNA for the CDR3 is TGTGCCAGCAGCTTGGGAGGGTCTAGACCATCCTACGAGCAGTACTTC. Its translation is CASSLGGSRPSYEQYF.

The chain is built from TRBV6-5 and TRBJ2-7, with a weak D call TRBD1 (6 bases). Trimming stripped 8 bases from V and 3 bases from J, with 17 bases between. The CDR3 extends over 14 amino acids. Germline V gives CDR1 MNHEY, CDR2 SVGAGI. This CDR3 is CASGHRDNFYEQYF. In nucleotides, the CDR3 is TGTGCCAGCGGGCACCGGGACAATTTCTACGAGCAGTACTTC.

The gene calls are TRBV2 and TRBJ1-2; no clear D gene. CDR1 is SNHLY, CDR2 FYNNEI, per germline. The V end lost 6 bases, the J end lost 11 bases, and 13 bases lay between the germline ends. CDR3 length equals 11 residues. The CDR3, as DNA: TGTGCCAGCAGCGGACGGCCCCCATACACCTTC. Its translation: CASSGRPPYTF.

V gene TRBV4-1 combines with J gene TRBJ2-3, with D possibly matching TRBD2 (5 bases). Germline V CDR1 and CDR2: MGHRA, YSYEKL. V shed 3 bases and J shed 1 base, with 17 bases lying between them. The CDR3 has 17 amino acids. The CDR3 is CASSQPTRGRGTDTQYF. The CDR3 DNA follows: TGCGCCAGCAGCCAGCCTACTCGGGGTCGCGGCACAGATACGCAGTATTTT.

A remark on this clone: This same CDR3 is encoded by further DNA sequences in the sample. The chain employs TRBV5-1 and TRBJ2-4; 7 nucleotides line up with TRBD1. The CDR3 is made up of 14 amino acids. CDR1 is SGHRS, CDR2 YFSETQ, per germline. V shed 4 bases, J shed 5 bases, and the junction held 6 bases outside the gene matches. CDR3 sequence reads: CASSAGQGENIQYF. CDR3 nucleotide sequence: TGCGCCAGCAGCGCAGGCCAGGGGGAAAACATTCAGTACTTC.

The chain is built from TRBV5-6 and TRBJ2-6; tentatively, D is TRBD1 (6 bases). Deletions cut 3 bases from V and 1 base from J, with 20 bases between. CDR1 and CDR2 from the germline V gene are SGHDT and YYEEEE. This CDR3 spans 19 amino acids. The chain's CDR3 is CASSYLRQDKGSGANVLTF. The CDR3 DNA reads as TGTGCCAGCAGCTATTTAAGACAGGACAAGGGGTCTGGGGCCAACGTCCTGACTTTC.

The chain carries TRBV11-2 and TRBJ2-3, with 9 bases identical to TRBD2. The trim removed 6 bases at V and 7 bases at J, leaving 23 bases unmatched. The CDR3 totals 19 residues. Germline lookup yields CDR1 SGHAT and CDR2 FQNNGV. CDR3: CASSPIAPPSGVGRNTQYF. The CDR3 region has the DNA TGTGCCAGCAGTCCCATTGCCCCCCCTAGCGGGGTGGGGAGGAATACGCAGTATTTT.

The genes are TRBV20-1 and TRBJ2-7, with D hard to call. The CDR3 has 11 residues. V lost 3 bases and J lost 1, with 4 bases in between. Germline values: CDR1 DFQATT, CDR2 SNEGSKA (reference sequence). The CDR3 DNA is TGCAGTGCTAGGGATTCCTACGAGCAGTACTTC. Protein sequence: CSARDSYEQYF.

The chain joins TRBV11-2 to TRBJ2-1, with TRBD1 matching over 9 bases. Trimming cost V 4 bases and J 9 bases; bases outside gene matches: 7. CDR3 length: 14 residues. The germline V gene has CDR1 SGHAT and CDR2 FQNNGV. The CDR3 protein is CASSSRDRVGEQFF. Here the CDR3 DNA reads TGTGCCAGCAGCTCCCGGGACAGGGTTGGTGAGCAGTTCTTC. Based on the CDR3 plus reference TRBV11-2 and TRBJ2-1, the full variable domain is EAGVAQSPRYKIIEKRQSVAFWCNPISGHATLYWYQQILGQGPKLLIQFQNNGVVDDSQLPKDRFSAERLKGVDSTLKIQPAKLEDSAVYLCASSSRDRVGEQFFGPGTRLTVL.

The J gene is TRBJ1-5, the V gene TRBV5-1; possible D gene TRBD1, 6 bases. Germline loops: CDR1 SGHRS, CDR2 YFSETQ. Trimming cost V 7 bases and J 0 bases, with 14 bases left between them. The CDR3 extends over 15 amino acids. As DNA, the CDR3 is TGCGCCAGCTACAGGGCAGCCTTTAGCAATCAGCCCCAGCATTTT. This sequence encodes CASYRAAFSNQPQHF.

The chain is built from TRBV27 and TRBJ1-2; no clear D. The germline CDR1 and CDR2 sequences are MNHEY and SMNVEV (reference sequence). There are 12 residues in the CDR3. The V and J ends lost 2 bases and 0 bases respectively, with 1 base between them. CDR3 region: CASSLANYGYTF. DNA of the CDR3: TGTGCCAGCAGTTTAGCTAACTATGGCTACACCTTC.

This chain joins TRBV9 and TRBJ1-2; D perhaps matches TRBD1 (6 bases). V lost 3 bases and J lost 7, with 31 bases in between. Germline CDR1 reads SGDLS; CDR2 reads YYNGEE. The CDR3 consists of 19 residues. The CDR3: CASSAPLGGDTTMKLGYTF. CDR3 in DNA: TGTGCCAGCAGCGCACCACTCGGTGGGGACACTACGATGAAACTTGGCTACACCTTC.